This record concerns one TCR beta chain sequence. This sample stems from a study of T cell changes during pregnancy in multiple sclerosis. Trimming removed 1 base at V and 9 bases at J, with 7 bases between. CDR3 length: 12 amino acids. Libraries were prepared by immunoSEQ multiplex PCR; TCRdb keeps only in-frame clonotypes and omits some of them. Among about 93,000 clones listed, under 95% were seen once. The source was peripheral blood, collected before pregnancy. The chain joins TRBV6-7 to TRBJ2-1; D remains ambiguous. TRBV6-7 is annotated as an ORF whose role is uncertain. This receptor was taken from a female donor with multiple sclerosis, enrolled in a pregnancy study. The CDR3 loop reads CASSYFLSEQFF. The CDR3 nucleotides are TGTGCCAGCAGTTACTTTCTCAGTGAGCAGTTCTTC.